This TCR beta chain was identified during a study of tissue T cells after allogeneic stem cell transplantation. Whole-study results and caveats: Anatomically similar tissues had similar TCR repertoires within each patient. Across patients, clones rarely overlapped, yet motif clusters were shared tissue-specifically. Tissue-detected TCR repertoire was only partly captured by blood and spleen T cells.

As regards this clone: Its target is unknown. All gene names here are mouse names. Read data end 1 residue before the CDR3 end; the end is taken from the germline J gene.

The data were produced by immunoSEQ multiplex PCR, yet TCRdb's version contains in-frame clones alone and is incomplete. This table holds 3,900 or so clones, roughly 50% found once. Germline loops: CDR1 NNHDY, CDR2 SYVADS. Trimming removed 0 bases at V and 2 bases at J, with 5 bases between. The CDR3 has 14 amino acids. Time point described: mouse harvest day 7 after allogeneic transplant. Mouse grafts combined 10^7 T-cell-depleted bone marrow cells with 10^6 splenic CD5+ T cells. Mice had MHC-mismatched B6 into BALB/c GVHD, sampled day 7 or 14. The specimen was lymph node tissue. The TCR comes from a female BALB/c mouse given C57BL/6 T cells with graft-versus-host disease after an allogeneic hematopoietic cell transplant. The chain links TRBV13-3 to TRBJ2-2; D might be TRBD1 (5 bases). CDR3 loop: CASSDAGNTGQLYF. The CDR3 DNA, read in part, is TGTGCCAGCAGTGATGCAGGGAACACCGGGCAGCTCTAC.